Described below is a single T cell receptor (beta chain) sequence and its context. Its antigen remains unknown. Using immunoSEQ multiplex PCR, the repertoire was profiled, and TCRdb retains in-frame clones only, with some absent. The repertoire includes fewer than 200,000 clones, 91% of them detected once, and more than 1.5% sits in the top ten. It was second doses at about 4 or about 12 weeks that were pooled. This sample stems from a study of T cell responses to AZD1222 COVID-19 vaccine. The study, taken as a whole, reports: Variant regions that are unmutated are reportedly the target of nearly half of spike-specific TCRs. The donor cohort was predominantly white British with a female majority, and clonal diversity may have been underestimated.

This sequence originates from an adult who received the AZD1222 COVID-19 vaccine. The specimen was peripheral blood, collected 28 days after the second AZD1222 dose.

The chain's CDR3 is CASSVMGLSTDTQYF. The CDR3 DNA reads as TGTGCCAGCAGCGTAATGGGACTATCCACAGATACGCAGTATTTT. The chain carries TRBV9 and TRBJ2-3; 7 nucleotides line up with TRBD2. V lost 1 base and J lost 2; bases outside the gene matches: 4. The V gene's germline CDR1 is SGDLS and CDR2 YYNGEE. The CDR3 contains 15 residues.